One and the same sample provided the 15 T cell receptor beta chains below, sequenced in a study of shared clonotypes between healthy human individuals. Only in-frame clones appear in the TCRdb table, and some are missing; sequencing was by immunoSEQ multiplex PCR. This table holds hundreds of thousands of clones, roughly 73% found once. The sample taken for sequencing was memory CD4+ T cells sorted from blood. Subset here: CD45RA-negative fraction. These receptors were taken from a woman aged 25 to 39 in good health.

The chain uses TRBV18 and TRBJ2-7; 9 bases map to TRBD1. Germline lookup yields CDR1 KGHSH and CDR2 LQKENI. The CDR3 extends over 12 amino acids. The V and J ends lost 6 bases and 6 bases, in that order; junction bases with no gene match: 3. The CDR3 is CASSQTGGEQYF. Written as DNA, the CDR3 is TGTGCCAGCTCTCAGACAGGGGGCGAGCAGTACTTC. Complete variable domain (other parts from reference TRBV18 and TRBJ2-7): NAGVMQNPRHLVRRRGQEARLRCSPMKGHSHVYWYRQLPEEGLKFMVYLQKENIIDESGMPKERFSAEFPKEGPSILRIQQVVRGDSAAYFCASSQTGGEQYFGPGTRLTVT.

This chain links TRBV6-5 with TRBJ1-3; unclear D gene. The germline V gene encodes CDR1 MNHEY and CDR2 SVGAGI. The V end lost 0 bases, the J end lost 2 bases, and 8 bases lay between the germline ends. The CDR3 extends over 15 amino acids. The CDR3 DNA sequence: TGTGCCAGCAGTTACTCACTGGGGACTGGAAACACCATATATTTT. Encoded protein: CASSYSLGTGNTIYF.

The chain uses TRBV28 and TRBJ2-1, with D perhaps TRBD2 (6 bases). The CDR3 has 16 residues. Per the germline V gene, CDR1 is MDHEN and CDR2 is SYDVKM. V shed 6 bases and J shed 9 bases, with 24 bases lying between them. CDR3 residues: CASRDPLAVIQSEQFF. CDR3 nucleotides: TGTGCCAGCAGGGACCCTTTAGCGGTTATACAAAGTGAGCAGTTCTTC.

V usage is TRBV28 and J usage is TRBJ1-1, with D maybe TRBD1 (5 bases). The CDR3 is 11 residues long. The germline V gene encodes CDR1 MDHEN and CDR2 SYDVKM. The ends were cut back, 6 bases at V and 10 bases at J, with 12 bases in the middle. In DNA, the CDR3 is TGTGCCAGCAGCTCGTCCGGGGCAGCTTTCTTT. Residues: CASSSSGAAFF.

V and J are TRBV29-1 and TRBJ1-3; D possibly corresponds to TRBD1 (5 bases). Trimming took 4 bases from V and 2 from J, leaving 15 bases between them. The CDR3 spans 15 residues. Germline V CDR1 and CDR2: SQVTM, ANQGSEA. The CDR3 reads CSVGDSPGAGNTIYF. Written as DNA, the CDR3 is TGCAGCGTTGGGGACTCACCCGGAGCTGGAAACACCATATATTTT.

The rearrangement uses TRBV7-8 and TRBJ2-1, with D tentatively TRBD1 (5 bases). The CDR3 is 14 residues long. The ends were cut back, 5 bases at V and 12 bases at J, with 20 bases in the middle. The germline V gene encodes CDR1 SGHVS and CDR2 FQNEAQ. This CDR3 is CASSPPGIPTGQFF. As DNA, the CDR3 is TGTGCCAGCAGCCCCCCAGGGATCCCCACAGGGCAGTTCTTC.

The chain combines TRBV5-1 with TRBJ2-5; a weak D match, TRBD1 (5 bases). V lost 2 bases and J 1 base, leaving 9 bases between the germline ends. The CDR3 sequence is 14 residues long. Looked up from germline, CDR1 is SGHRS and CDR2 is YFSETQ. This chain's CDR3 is CASSFKGLQETQYF. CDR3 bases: TGCGCCAGCAGCTTTAAGGGGCTCCAAGAGACCCAGTACTTC.

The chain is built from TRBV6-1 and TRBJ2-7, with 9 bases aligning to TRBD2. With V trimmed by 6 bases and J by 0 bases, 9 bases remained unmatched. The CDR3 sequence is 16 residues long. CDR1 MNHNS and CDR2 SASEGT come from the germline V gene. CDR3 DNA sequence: TGTGCCAGCAGGGAAAGCGGGAGGCGAAGCTCCTACGAGCAGTACTTC. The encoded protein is CASRESGRRSSYEQYF.

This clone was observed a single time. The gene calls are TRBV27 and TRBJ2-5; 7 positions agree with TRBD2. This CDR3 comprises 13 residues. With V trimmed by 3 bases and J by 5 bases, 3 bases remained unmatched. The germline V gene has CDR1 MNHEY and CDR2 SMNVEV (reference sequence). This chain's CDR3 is CASSLRERETQYF. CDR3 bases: TGTGCCAGCAGTTTGCGGGAGAGGGAGACCCAGTACTTC.

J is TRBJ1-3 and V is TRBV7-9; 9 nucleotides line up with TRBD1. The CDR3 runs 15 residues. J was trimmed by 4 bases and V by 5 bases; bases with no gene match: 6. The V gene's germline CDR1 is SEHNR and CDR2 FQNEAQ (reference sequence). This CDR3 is CASSPGTGIGNTIYF. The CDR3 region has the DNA TGTGCCAGCAGCCCCGGGACAGGGATCGGAAACACCATATATTTT. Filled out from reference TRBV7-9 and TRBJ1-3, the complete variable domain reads DTGVSQNPRHKITKRGQNVTFRCDPISEHNRLYWYRQTLGQGPEFLTYFQNEAQLEKSRLLSDRFSAERPKGSFSTLEIQRTEQGDSAMYLCASSPGTGIGNTIYFGEGSWLTVV.

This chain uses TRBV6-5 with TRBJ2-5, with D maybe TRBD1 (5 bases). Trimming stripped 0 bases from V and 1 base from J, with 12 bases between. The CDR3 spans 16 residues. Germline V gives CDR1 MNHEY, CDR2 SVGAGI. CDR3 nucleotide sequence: TGTGCCAGCAGTTACTCGATAGGTCAGGGCCAAGAGACCCAGTACTTC. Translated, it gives CASSYSIGQGQETQYF.

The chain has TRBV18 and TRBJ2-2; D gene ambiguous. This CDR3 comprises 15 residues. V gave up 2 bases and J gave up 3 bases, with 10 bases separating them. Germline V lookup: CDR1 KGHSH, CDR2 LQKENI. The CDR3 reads CASSPSRTHTGELFF. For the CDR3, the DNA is TGTGCCAGCTCACCATCAAGGACCCACACCGGGGAGCTGTTTTTT.

CDR3 residues: CASTKVGETQYF. CDR3 bases: TGTGCCAGCACCAAGGTCGGGGAGACCCAGTACTTC. The chain couples TRBV7-8 to TRBJ2-5; no clear D gene. The germline V gene encodes CDR1 SGHVS and CDR2 FQNEAQ. V lost 7 bases and J lost 5, with 11 bases in between. This CDR3 contains 12 residues.

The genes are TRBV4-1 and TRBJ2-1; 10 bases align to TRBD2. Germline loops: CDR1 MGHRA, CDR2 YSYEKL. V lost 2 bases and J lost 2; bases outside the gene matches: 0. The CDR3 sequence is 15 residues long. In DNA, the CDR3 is TGCGCCAGCAGCCAACTAGCGGGAGCCTACAATGAGCAGTTCTTC. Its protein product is CASSQLAGAYNEQFF.

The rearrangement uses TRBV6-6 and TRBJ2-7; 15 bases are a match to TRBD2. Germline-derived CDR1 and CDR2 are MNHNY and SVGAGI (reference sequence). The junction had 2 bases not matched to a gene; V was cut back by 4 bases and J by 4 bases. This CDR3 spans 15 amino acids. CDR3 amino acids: CASSFGLAGGYEQYF. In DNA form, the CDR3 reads TGTGCCAGCAGTTTCGGACTAGCGGGAGGGTACGAGCAGTACTTC.